This TCR beta chain was documented in a study of cytomegalovirus exposure and HLA in healthy donors. Study conclusions and caveats: V- and J-gene trimming in TCR beta was tied to a missense DCLRE1C variant by an analysis performed later.

V lost 7 bases and J lost 3; bases outside the gene matches: 9. This CDR3 contains 15 residues. From germline, CDR1 is SNHLY and CDR2 FYNNEI. PCR used 60 Vbeta primers and 13 Jbeta primers. Sequencing was performed with immunoSEQ multiplex PCR; in TCRdb, only in-frame clones are kept and a portion is missing. The table lists over 120,000 clones, 75% to 85% of them singletons. Turning to this clone: The antigen is not known.

The specimen sequenced was PBMCs. The receptor was isolated from a man in his forties in good health and CMV-seronegative. The V and J genes are TRBV2 and TRBJ1-5, with 7 bases lining up with TRBD1. The DNA for the CDR3 is TGTGCCAGCAAACCCCGGGACAGCTACAATCAGCCCCAGCATTTT. Protein: CASKPRDSYNQPQHF. The whole variable domain, filled in from reference TRBV2 and TRBJ1-5, reads EPEVTQTPSHQVTQMGQEVILRCVPISNHLYFYWYRQILGQKVEFLVSFYNNEISEKSEIFDDQFSVERPDGSNFTLKIRSTKLEDSAMYFCASKPRDSYNQPQHFGDGTRLSIL.